The present T cell receptor (beta chain) was sequenced within a study of T cell responses to AZD1222 COVID-19 vaccine. Study-wide findings and caveats: Among AZD1222 vaccinees, only six or seven were seropositive at baseline. Recipients of two AZD1222 doses showed rising Spike-specific TCR breadth and depth. Donors, mostly white British, included more females; clonal diversity was possibly underestimated.

Libraries were prepared by immunoSEQ multiplex PCR; TCRdb keeps only in-frame clonotypes and omits some of them. The sample records some 80,000 clones, around 88% being singletons. J gave up 9 bases and V 4 bases, and 6 bases lay outside the gene matches. The length of the CDR3 is 13 residues. Germline V gene sequence: CDR1 SNHLY, CDR2 FYNNEI. A remark on this clone: Its antigen is as yet unknown.

The sequence was obtained from an adult who received the MenACWY meningococcal vaccine as a control. The chain couples TRBV2 to TRBJ1-5; 7 bases match TRBD1. Material: peripheral blood, obtained 28 days after the second dose of the MenACWY control vaccine. CDR3 amino acids: CASSGQGNRPQHF. In DNA, the CDR3 is TGTGCCAGCAGTGGACAGGGTAACAGGCCCCAGCATTTT.